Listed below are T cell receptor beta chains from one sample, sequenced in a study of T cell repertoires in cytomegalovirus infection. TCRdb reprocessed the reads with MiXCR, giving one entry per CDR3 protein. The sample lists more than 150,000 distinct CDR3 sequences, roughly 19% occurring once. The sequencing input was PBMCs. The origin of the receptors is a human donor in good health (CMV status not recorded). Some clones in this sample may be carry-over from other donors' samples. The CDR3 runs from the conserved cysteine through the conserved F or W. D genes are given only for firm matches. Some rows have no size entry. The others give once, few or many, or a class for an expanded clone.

TGTGCCAGCAGCACCCCGGGACAGCACTACAATGAGCAGTTCTTC,CASSTPGQHYNEQFF,TRBJ2-1,TRBD1,few,TRBV7-8
TGTGCCAGCGGCACCACAGGGGAAGGTGGGGCCAACGTCCTGACTTTC,CASGTTGEGGANVLTF,TRBJ2-6,TRBD1,NA,TRBV6-2/TRBV6-3
TGTGCCATCAGTGGGGACTCTGGAAACACCATATATTTT,CAISGDSGNTIYF,TRBJ1-3,NA,many,TRBV10-3
TGTGCCAGCAGCTTAGCGCCGGGGACAGCTTACGAGCAGTACTTC,CASSLAPGTAYEQYF,TRBJ2-7,TRBD1,NA,TRBV7-6
TGTGCCACCAGCAGACGAACGACATCCCAAGAGACCCAGTACTTC,CATSRRTTSQETQYF,TRBJ2-5,NA,few,TRBV15
TGTGCCACCAGCAGAGAGAAACACAGATTTGAAGCTTTCTTT,CATSREKHRFEAFF,TRBJ1-1,NA,NA,TRBV15
TGTGCCAGCAGCCGAGCACGGCAAAACACTGAAGCTTTCTTT,CASSRARQNTEAFF,TRBJ1-1,NA,NA,TRBV12-3/TRBV12-4
TGTGCCAGCAGCCTGCCGGGGGATGACTATGGCTACACCTTC,CASSLPGDDYGYTF,TRBJ1-2,NA,few,TRBV4-2
TGTGCCAGCAGCTCCTCTAGACCCGAGCAGTACTTC,CASSSSRPEQYF,TRBJ2-7,NA,many,TRBV7-2
TGTGCCAGCAGTTACTCGACAGGGATGAACACTGAAGCTTTCTTT,CASSYSTGMNTEAFF,TRBJ1-1,TRBD1,NA,TRBV6-6
TGTGCCAGCAGCTTAAACCGCCTCGATACGCAGTATTTT,CASSLNRLDTQYF,TRBJ2-3,NA,many,TRBV7-3
TGTGCCAGCAGAACGTCTAGCGGGAGCTATGAGCAGTTCTTC,CASRTSSGSYEQFF,TRBJ2-1,TRBD2,NA,TRBV12-3/TRBV12-4
TGTGCCAGCAGCTTAGGAGACAGCCACTACGAGCAGTACTTC,CASSLGDSHYEQYF,TRBJ2-7,NA,NA,TRBV7-9
TGTGCCAGCAGCTCGAGGGACAGCGAAAATCAGCCCCAGCATTTT,CASSSRDSENQPQHF,TRBJ1-5,TRBD1,few,TRBV9
TGTGCCAGCAGTTTATTTCAAAGACTAGCGGCAAACAATGAGCAGTTCTTC,CASSLFQRLAANNEQFF,TRBJ2-1,TRBD2,NA,TRBV28
TGTGCCAGCAGCCCTCCGGGCAGGGGTGGAAACACCATATATTTT,CASSPPGRGGNTIYF,TRBJ1-3,NA,many,TRBV7-2
TGCGCCAGCAGCCAACTAACAGGGGTTTCACCCCTCCACTTT,CASSQLTGVSPLHF,TRBJ1-6,TRBD1,once,TRBV4-1
TGTGCCAGCAGCCGGACAACGATTGCAGCTTTCTTT,CASSRTTIAAFF,TRBJ1-1,NA,NA,TRBV6-8
TGTGCCAGCAGCTTTCCGGACAGGAGCTATGGCTACACCTTC,CASSFPDRSYGYTF,TRBJ1-2,TRBD1,many,TRBV7-2
TGTGCCAGCAGTTTAGTTGTCACGGTCGAGCAGTACTTC,CASSLVVTVEQYF,TRBJ2-7,NA,few,TRBV28